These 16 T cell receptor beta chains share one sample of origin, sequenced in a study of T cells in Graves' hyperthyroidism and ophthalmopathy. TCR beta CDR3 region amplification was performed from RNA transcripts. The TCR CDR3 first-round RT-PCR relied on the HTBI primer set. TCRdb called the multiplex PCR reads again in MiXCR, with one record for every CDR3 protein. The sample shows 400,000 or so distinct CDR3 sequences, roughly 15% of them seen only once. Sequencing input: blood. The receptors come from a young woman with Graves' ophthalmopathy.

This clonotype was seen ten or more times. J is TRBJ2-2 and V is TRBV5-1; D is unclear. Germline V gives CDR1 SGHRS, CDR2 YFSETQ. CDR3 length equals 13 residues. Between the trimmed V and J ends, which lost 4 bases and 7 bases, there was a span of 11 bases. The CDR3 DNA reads TGCGCCAGCAGCGGAGAACCCCACGGGGAGCTGTTTTTT. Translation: CASSGEPHGELFF. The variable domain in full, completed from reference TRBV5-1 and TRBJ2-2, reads KAGVTQTPRYLIKTRGQQVTLSCSPISGHRSVSWYQQTPGQGLQFLFEYFSETQRNKGNFPGRFSGRQFSNSRSEMNVSTLELGDSALYLCASSGEPHGELFFGEGSRLTVL.

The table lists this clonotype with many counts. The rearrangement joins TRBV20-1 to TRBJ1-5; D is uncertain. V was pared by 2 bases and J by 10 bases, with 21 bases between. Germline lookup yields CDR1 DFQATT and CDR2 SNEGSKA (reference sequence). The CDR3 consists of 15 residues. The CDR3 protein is CSARPGPGRISPQHF. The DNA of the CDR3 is TGCAGTGCTAGACCTGGACCAGGTAGGATCAGCCCCCAGCATTTT.

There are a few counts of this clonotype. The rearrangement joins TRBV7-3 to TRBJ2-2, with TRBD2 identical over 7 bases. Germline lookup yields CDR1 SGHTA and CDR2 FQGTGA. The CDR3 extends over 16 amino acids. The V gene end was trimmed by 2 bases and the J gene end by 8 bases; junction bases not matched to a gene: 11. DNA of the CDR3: TGTGCCAGCAGCTTATTGGGCGGGGGATCCCCGGGGGAGCTGTTTTTT. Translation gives CASSLLGGGSPGELFF.

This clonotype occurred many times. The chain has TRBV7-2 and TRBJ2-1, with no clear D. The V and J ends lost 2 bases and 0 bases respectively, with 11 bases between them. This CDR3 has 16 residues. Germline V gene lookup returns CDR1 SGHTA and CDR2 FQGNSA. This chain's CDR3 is CASSLFIGNSYNEQFF. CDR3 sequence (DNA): TGTGCCAGCAGCTTATTCATAGGGAACTCCTACAATGAGCAGTTCTTC.

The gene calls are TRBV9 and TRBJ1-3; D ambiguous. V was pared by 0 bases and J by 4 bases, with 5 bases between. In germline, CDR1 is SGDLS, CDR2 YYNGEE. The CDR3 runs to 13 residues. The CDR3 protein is CASSVEPGNTIYF. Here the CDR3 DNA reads TGTGCCAGCAGCGTAGAACCGGGAAACACCATATATTTT. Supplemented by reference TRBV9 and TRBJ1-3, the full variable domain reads DSGVTQTPKHLITATGQRVTLRCSPRSGDLSVYWYQQSLDQGLQFLIQYYNGEERAKGNILERFSAQQFPDLHSELNLSSLELGDSALYFCASSVEPGNTIYFGEGSWLTVV.

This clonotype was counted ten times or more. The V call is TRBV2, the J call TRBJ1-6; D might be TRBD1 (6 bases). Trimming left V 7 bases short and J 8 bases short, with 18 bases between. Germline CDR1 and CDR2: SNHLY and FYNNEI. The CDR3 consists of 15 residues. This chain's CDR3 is CASIERTAIHSPLHF. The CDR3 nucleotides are TGTGCCAGCATCGAGAGGACAGCGATTCATTCACCCCTCCACTTT.

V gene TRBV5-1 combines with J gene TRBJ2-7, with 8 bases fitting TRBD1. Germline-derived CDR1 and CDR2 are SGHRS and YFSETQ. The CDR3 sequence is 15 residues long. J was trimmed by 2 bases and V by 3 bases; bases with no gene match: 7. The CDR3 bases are TGCGCCAGCAGCTGGAAACAGGGGGTTCCCTACGAGCAGTACTTC. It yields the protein CASSWKQGVPYEQYF.

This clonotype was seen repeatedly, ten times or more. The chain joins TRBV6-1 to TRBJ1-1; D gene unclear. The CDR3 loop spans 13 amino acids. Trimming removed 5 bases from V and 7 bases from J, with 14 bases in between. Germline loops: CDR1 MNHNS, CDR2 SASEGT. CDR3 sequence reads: CASSYAGRSEAFF. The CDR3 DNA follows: TGTGCCAGCAGTTACGCAGGACGGAGTGAAGCTTTCTTT.

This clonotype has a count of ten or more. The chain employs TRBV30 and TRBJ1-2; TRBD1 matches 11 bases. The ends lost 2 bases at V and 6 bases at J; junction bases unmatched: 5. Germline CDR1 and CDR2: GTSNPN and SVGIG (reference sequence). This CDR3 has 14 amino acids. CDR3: CAWSSDRGQDGYTF. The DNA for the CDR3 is TGTGCCTGGAGTTCGGACAGGGGGCAGGATGGCTACACCTTC.

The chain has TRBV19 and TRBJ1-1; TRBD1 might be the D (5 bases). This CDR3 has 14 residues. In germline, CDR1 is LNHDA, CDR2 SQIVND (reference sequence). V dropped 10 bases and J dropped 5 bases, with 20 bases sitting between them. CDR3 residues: CATRRESIATEAFF. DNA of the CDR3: TGTGCCACCCGCAGGGAATCCATAGCTACTGAAGCTTTCTTT.

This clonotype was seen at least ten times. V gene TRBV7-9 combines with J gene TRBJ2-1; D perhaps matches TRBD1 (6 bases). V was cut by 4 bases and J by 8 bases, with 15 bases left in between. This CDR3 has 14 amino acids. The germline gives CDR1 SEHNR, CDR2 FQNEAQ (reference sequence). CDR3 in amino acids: CASSSGTMVDEQFF. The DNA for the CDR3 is TGTGCCAGCAGCTCCGGGACAATGGTTGATGAGCAGTTCTTC.

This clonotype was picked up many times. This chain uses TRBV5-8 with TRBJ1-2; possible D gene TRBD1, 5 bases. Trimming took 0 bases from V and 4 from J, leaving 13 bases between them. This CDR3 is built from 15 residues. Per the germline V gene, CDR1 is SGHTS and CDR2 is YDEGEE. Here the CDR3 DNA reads TGTGCCAGCAGCTTGGGTCAGGGTGGGACCTATGGCTACACCTTC. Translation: CASSLGQGGTYGYTF.

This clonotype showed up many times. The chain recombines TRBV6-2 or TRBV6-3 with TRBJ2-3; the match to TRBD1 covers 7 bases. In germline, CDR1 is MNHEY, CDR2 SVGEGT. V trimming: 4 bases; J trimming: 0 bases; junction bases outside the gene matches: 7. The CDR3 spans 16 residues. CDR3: CASSWTGVSSTDTQYF. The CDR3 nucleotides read TGTGCCAGCAGTTGGACAGGAGTATCTAGCACAGATACGCAGTATTTT.

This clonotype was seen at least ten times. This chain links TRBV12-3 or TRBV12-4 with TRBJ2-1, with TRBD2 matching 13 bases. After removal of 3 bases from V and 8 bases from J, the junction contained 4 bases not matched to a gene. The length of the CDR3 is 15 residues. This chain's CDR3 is CASSLTSGGLDEQFF. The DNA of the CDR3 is TGTGCCAGCAGTTTGACTAGCGGGGGGCTGGATGAGCAGTTCTTC.

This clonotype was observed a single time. CDR3 loop: CASSTTGRNSSPLHF. The CDR3 nucleotides read TGTGCCAGCAGCACCACGGGCAGGAATAGTTCACCCCTCCACTTT. This chain links TRBV9 with TRBJ1-6; D unclear. CDR3 length: 15 amino acids. The V gene's germline CDR1 is SGDLS and CDR2 YYNGEE. V lost 4 bases and J 9 bases, leaving 17 bases between the germline ends.

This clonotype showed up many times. CDR3 region: CASSLGTGVEDGYTF. The DNA of the CDR3 is TGTGCCAGCAGCTTAGGAACAGGGGTGGAGGATGGCTACACCTTC. The chain employs TRBV7-9 and TRBJ1-2, with TRBD1 identical over 7 bases. V gave up 1 base and J gave up 6 bases; unmatched junction bases: 8. The CDR3 consists of 15 residues. Germline V lookup: CDR1 SEHNR, CDR2 FQNEAQ (reference sequence). Full variable domain (remainder filled in from reference TRBV7-9 and TRBJ1-2): DTGVSQNPRHKITKRGQNVTFRCDPISEHNRLYWYRQTLGQGPEFLTYFQNEAQLEKSRLLSDRFSAERPKGSFSTLEIQRTEQGDSAMYLCASSLGTGVEDGYTFGSGTRLTVV.